This T cell receptor (beta chain) was recorded in a study of blood T cell repertoires in COVID-19. Turning to the study itself: COVID-19 samples from acute and convalescent phases originated in the United States, Italy and Spain. PBMCs, B-cell-depleted T cells, or T cells were the source of the cDNA or gDNA that made up the material.

Repertoires were generated with immunoSEQ multiplex PCR, while TCRdb's copy carries only in-frame clones and drops some. This table has fewer than 250,000 clones, 80% to 90% appearing once. This TCR was recovered from a woman between 35 and 50 years old with active or convalescent COVID-19. Sequencing was performed on peripheral blood.

In nucleotides, the CDR3 is TGTGCCAGCAGGCGGGACAGCCAAGAGACCCAGTACTTC. It encodes CASRRDSQETQYF. V is TRBV2 and J is TRBJ2-5, with a tentative D call TRBD1 (7 bases). V lost 6 bases to trimming and J lost 1 base, with 9 bases between them. The germline V gene has CDR1 SNHLY and CDR2 FYNNEI. The length of the CDR3 is 13 residues.